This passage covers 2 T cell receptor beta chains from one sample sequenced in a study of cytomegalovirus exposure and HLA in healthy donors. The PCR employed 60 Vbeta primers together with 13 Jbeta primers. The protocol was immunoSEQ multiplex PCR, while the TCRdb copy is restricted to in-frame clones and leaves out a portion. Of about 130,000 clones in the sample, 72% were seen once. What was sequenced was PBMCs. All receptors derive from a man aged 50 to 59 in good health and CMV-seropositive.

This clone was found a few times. Here the CDR3 reads CASSATGTVSYEQYF. The CDR3 bases are TGTGCCAGCAGTGCTACCGGGACAGTATCCTACGAGCAGTACTTC. The chain employs TRBV5-5 and TRBJ2-7, with 7 nucleotides matching TRBD1. Germline V CDR1 and CDR2: SGHKS, YYEKEE (reference sequence). This CDR3 contains 15 residues. V dropped 5 bases and J dropped 1; count of bases not matched to a gene: 9.

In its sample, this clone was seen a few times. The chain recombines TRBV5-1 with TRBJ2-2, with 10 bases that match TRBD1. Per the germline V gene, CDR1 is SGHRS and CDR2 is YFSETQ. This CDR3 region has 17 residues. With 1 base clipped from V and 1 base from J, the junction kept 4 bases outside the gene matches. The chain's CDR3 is CASSLSGTGVNTGELFF. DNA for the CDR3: TGCGCCAGCAGCTTGTCGGGGACAGGGGTGAACACCGGGGAGCTGTTTTTT.